Shown below are 10 T cell receptor beta chains from a single sample sequenced in a study of T cell repertoires in cytomegalovirus infection. Their cognate antigens are unknown. MiXCR, applied by TCRdb to the reads, yields one record per CDR3 protein. The table lists about 570,000 distinct CDR3 sequences, 40% of them singletons. The sample here was cultured PBMCs, taken from culture after CMV antigen stimulation. The receptors shown here come from a human donor in good health (CMV status not recorded). Some clones in this sample may be carry-over from other donors' samples.

This chain links TRBV7-2 with TRBJ1-1, with D uncertain. V shed 2 bases and J shed 10 bases, with 14 bases lying between them. Germline values: CDR1 SGHTA, CDR2 FQGNSA. CDR3 length: 13 amino acids. This CDR3 reads CASSLYSGVTAFF. The CDR3 region has the DNA TGTGCCAGCAGCTTATACAGCGGGGTTACAGCTTTCTTT.

The V and J genes are TRBV30 and TRBJ1-5; the D is unclear. V was pared by 3 bases and J by 6 bases, with 12 bases between. From germline, CDR1 is GTSNPN and CDR2 SVGIG (reference sequence). The CDR3 covers 13 residues. The CDR3 region has the DNA TGTGCCTGGAGCCTACGGGCCCGTCAGCCCCAGCATTTT. Protein product: CAWSLRARQPQHF.

The sample holds a few counts of this clonotype. The V gene is TRBV12-3 or TRBV12-4, the J gene TRBJ1-5; D remains unclear. V lost 4 bases, J lost 0 bases, and 16 bases lay in between. The CDR3 contains 17 residues. The CDR3 bases are TGTGCCAGCAGTTCGATCAGGACGGCCTATAGCAATCAGCCCCAGCATTTT. Translation: CASSSIRTAYSNQPQHF.

This clonotype was detected a few times. J is TRBJ1-2 and V is TRBV7-6; tentative D call: TRBD1 (5 bases). Between the trimmed V and J ends, which lost 2 bases and 4 bases, there was a span of 14 bases. The CDR3 consists of 15 residues. CDR1 SGHVS and CDR2 FNYEAQ come from the germline V gene. Here the CDR3 reads CASSLFFGGGYGYTF. The CDR3 DNA reads as TGTGCCAGCAGCTTATTTTTTGGGGGTGGCTATGGCTACACCTTC.

This clonotype appeared a single time. The chain uses TRBV15 and TRBJ2-1; no definite D call. V was clipped by 1 base and J by 4 bases, with 5 bases between them. The V gene's germline CDR1 is LNHNV and CDR2 YYDKDF (reference sequence). The CDR3 covers 13 residues. This chain's CDR3 is CATSRVKYNEQFF. Written as DNA, the CDR3 is TGTGCCACCAGCAGAGTAAAATACAATGAGCAGTTCTTC. Drawing the rest from reference TRBV15 and TRBJ2-1, the complete variable domain is DAMVIQNPRYQVTQFGKPVTLSCSQTLNHNVMYWYQQKSSQAPKLLFHYYDKDFNNEADTPDNFQSRRPNTSFCFLDIRSPGLGDTAMYLCATSRVKYNEQFFGPGTRLTVL.

This clonotype occurred a few times. The chain combines TRBV12-3 or TRBV12-4 with TRBJ2-5, with 7 bases identical to TRBD2. Trimming removed 3 bases from V and 3 bases from J; junction bases left unmatched: 4. The CDR3 extends over 14 amino acids. The CDR3 DNA reads as TGTGCCAGCAGTTTCACCGGGGGGAAAGAGACCCAGTACTTC. Residues: CASSFTGGKETQYF.

The genes are TRBV7-6 and TRBJ2-3, with D perhaps given as TRBD1 or TRBD2 (5 bases each). The CDR3 runs to 15 residues. Germline assignment: CDR1 SGHVS and CDR2 FNYEAQ. Trimming removed 5 bases from V and 1 base from J, with 13 bases in between. The CDR3, as DNA: TGTGCCAGCAGCCCTAGCATGGGACGCACAGATACGCAGTATTTT. It yields the protein CASSPSMGRTDTQYF.

This sequence joins TRBV28 and TRBJ1-5; a possible D gene is TRBD1 (6 bases). Trimming pared 6 bases from V and 1 base from J, leaving 19 bases between. The CDR3 length is 17 residues. CDR1 and CDR2 from the germline V gene are MDHEN and SYDVKM. The CDR3: CASRPDRFKRSNQPQHF. The CDR3 DNA is TGTGCCAGCAGACCTGACAGGTTCAAGAGAAGCAATCAGCCCCAGCATTTT.

V is TRBV5-3 and J is TRBJ1-1; 10 positions agree with TRBD1. TRBV5-3 is an ORF; its function is uncertain. Trimming cost V 8 bases and J 3 bases; bases outside gene matches: 13. The CDR3 loop spans 16 amino acids. The CDR3 coding sequence is TGTGCCAGCAGCCGGGACAGGGGTTTCCGGGACACTGAAGCTTTCTTT. Translating gives CASSRDRGFRDTEAFF.

This clonotype was recorded a few times. This chain uses TRBV7-9 with TRBJ1-2; D gene ambiguous. The CDR3 consists of 14 residues. Trimming pared 2 bases from V and 0 bases from J, leaving 7 bases between. CDR1 and CDR2 from the germline V gene are SEHNR and FQNEAQ (reference sequence). The CDR3 coding sequence is TGTGCCAGCAGCTTACGCAAAACTAACTATGGCTACACCTTC. Translation: CASSLRKTNYGYTF.